These 24 T cell receptor beta chains came from one sample sequenced in a study of low-dose radiotherapy and immunotherapy resistance in tumors. Specified time point: before trial treatment. TRAV- and TRBV-specific primers were used for first-strand cDNA, which covered alpha and beta chains. With a V-primer adapter and a constant-region primer, TCRs were amplified for 20 PCR cycles. Using its own MiXCR run on the reads, TCRdb lists one record per CDR3 protein. The sample yields some 39,000 distinct CDR3 sequences, around a third seen once. Sequences were derived from PBMCs, sampled before treatment. These receptors all come from a male donor with gallbladder cancer.

This clonotype came up many times. The chain links TRBV7-6 to TRBJ1-2, with a possible D match to TRBD1 (6 bases). Per germline, CDR1 SGHVS and CDR2 FNYEAQ. CDR3 size: 15 residues. The V and J ends lost 1 base and 8 bases respectively, with 17 bases between them. CDR3 nucleotides: TGTGCCAGCAGCTTAGTGGCGGGGGCCTTGGAGGGCTACACCTTC. This encodes CASSLVAGALEGYTF.

In its sample, this clonotype was seen many times. This chain joins TRBV19 and TRBJ2-2, with D perhaps assigned TRBD1 or TRBD2 (5 bases each). Germline V gene lookup returns CDR1 LNHDA and CDR2 SQIVND (reference sequence). This CDR3 comprises 15 residues. Deletions cut 6 bases from V and 3 bases from J, with 14 bases between. In DNA, the CDR3 is TGTGCCAGTAGGAGGGATCAGGGATACACCGGGGAGCTGTTTTTT. Its protein is CASRRDQGYTGELFF.

This clonotype was counted many times. The rearrangement joins TRBV13 to TRBJ1-4, with D hard to call. Germline V gives CDR1 PRHDT, CDR2 FYEKMQ (reference sequence). The CDR3 totals 14 residues. V was trimmed by 0 bases and J by 14 bases, leaving 16 bases between them. CDR3 in amino acids: CASSLGAQPLGLFF. In DNA, the CDR3 is TGTGCCAGCAGCTTAGGGGCACAACCTCTTGGGCTGTTTTTT.

This clonotype is medium-sized. The gene calls are TRBV5-4 and TRBJ1-4, with D perhaps matching TRBD1 (5 bases). CDR1 is SGHNT, CDR2 YYREEE, per germline (reference sequence). V was cut by 5 bases and J by 8 bases, with 19 bases left in between. The CDR3 runs 15 residues. Here the CDR3 DNA reads TGTGCCAGCAGGGAGTCACCTGGGGCGGGAGAAAAACTGTTTTTT. Residues: CASRESPGAGEKLFF.

This chain uses TRBV28 with TRBJ2-1, with no clear D. CDR1 is MDHEN, CDR2 SYDVKM, per germline. V lost 1 base and J 9 bases, leaving 10 bases between the germline ends. The CDR3 is 13 residues long. The CDR3 loop reads CASSLSTTGEQFF. CDR3 DNA sequence: TGTGCCAGCAGTTTATCCACTACGGGTGAGCAGTTCTTC.

The rearrangement uses TRBV6-2 or TRBV6-3 and TRBJ2-5; tentative D call: TRBD1 (6 bases). Germline V gene sequence: CDR1 MNHEY, CDR2 SVGEGT. The CDR3 is made up of 13 amino acids. V lost 6 bases, J lost 1 base, and 9 bases lay in between. The CDR3 DNA reads TGTGCCAGCAGGGGACAACCCCAAGAGACCCAGTACTTC. Protein sequence: CASRGQPQETQYF.

Many counts were recorded for this clonotype. The DNA for the CDR3 is TGTGCCAGCAGCCCAAGGGGCCCTTCTGGGAATGAGCAGTTCTTC. It is translated as CASSPRGPSGNEQFF. The chain couples TRBV7-3 to TRBJ2-1; possibly TRBD1 for D (5 bases). CDR3 size: 15 residues. Germline V CDR1 and CDR2: SGHTA, FQGTGA. Deletions cut 5 bases from V and 7 bases from J, with 18 bases between.

The rearrangement uses TRBV5-1 and TRBJ2-1; TRBD2 matches at 10 bases. Germline V CDR1 and CDR2: SGHRS, YFSETQ. V gave up 0 bases and J gave up 8 bases; unmatched junction bases: 8. The CDR3 loop spans 16 amino acids. CDR3 in amino acids: CASSLATSGRVDEQFF. CDR3 DNA: TGCGCCAGCAGCTTGGCGACCAGCGGGAGGGTGGATGAGCAGTTCTTC.

J is TRBJ1-2 and V is TRBV5-8; D is unclear. The CDR3 is 10 amino acids. Per the germline V gene, CDR1 is SGHTS and CDR2 is YDEGEE. V was clipped by 2 bases and J by 7 bases, with 3 bases between them. The DNA for the CDR3 is TGTGCCAGCAGCTTCGGTGGCTACACCTTC. Encoded protein: CASSFGGYTF.

Many counts were recorded for this clonotype. V is TRBV9 and J is TRBJ1-2; tentative D call: TRBD1 (5 bases). V gave up 0 bases and J gave up 8 bases, with 11 bases separating them. The germline V gene encodes CDR1 SGDLS and CDR2 YYNGEE. CDR3 length: 13 residues. In DNA form, the CDR3 reads TGTGCCAGCAGCGTAGTTCAGGGAGGCGGCTACACCTTC. As protein: CASSVVQGGGYTF.

This clonotype was seen repeatedly, ten times or more. This chain links TRBV6-2 or TRBV6-3 with TRBJ1-1; TRBD1 matches 8 bases. V shed 5 bases and J 0 bases; nucleotides not matched to a gene: 2. The CDR3 is 14 amino acids. Germline CDR1 MNHEY, CDR2 SVGEGT. CDR3 coding DNA: TGTGCCAGCAGTGAGGACAGGGTGAACACTGAAGCTTTCTTT. Its translation: CASSEDRVNTEAFF.

Of note for this clonotype: A far larger clone differs by one base, so this is likely a read error. This sequence joins TRBV11-2 and TRBJ2-5; 7 bases are shared with TRBD1. V was clipped by 5 bases and J by 0 bases; unmatched bases: 3. CDR1 is SGHAT and CDR2 is FQNNGV in the germline V gene. The CDR3 sequence is 14 residues long. This CDR3 is CASSIGTDQETQYF. CDR3 DNA sequence: TGTGCCAGCAGCATCGGGACAGACCAAGAGACCCAGTACTTC. The full variable domain, with the rest looked up from reference TRBV11-2 and TRBJ2-5, is EAGVAQSPRYKIIEKRQSVAFWCNPISGHATLYWYQQILGQGPKLLIQFQNNGVVDDSQLPKDRFSAERLKGVDSTLKIQPAKLEDSAVYLCASSIGTDQETQYFGPGTRLLVL.

This clonotype was detected ten times or more. This sequence joins TRBV7-2 and TRBJ2-3; the match to TRBD2 covers 13 bases. CDR3 size: 19 residues. Per the germline V gene, CDR1 is SGHTA and CDR2 is FQGNSA. J gave up 0 bases and V 7 bases, and 13 bases lay outside the gene matches. The CDR3 nucleotides read TGTGCCAGCACCCGATCCGGGACTAGCGGGACCCCTAGCACAGATACGCAGTATTTT. Encoded protein: CASTRSGTSGTPSTDTQYF.

J is TRBJ1-2 and V is TRBV5-6; TRBD1 is a possible D gene (5 bases). There are 16 residues in the CDR3. Germline V gene sequence: CDR1 SGHDT, CDR2 YYEEEE. Trimming removed 4 bases from V and 6 bases from J, with 22 bases in between. CDR3 DNA: TGTGCCAGCAGCCCGCAGAAGGGAGACTCCAGGGATGGCTACACCTTC. It is translated as CASSPQKGDSRDGYTF.

This clonotype occurred many times. In DNA form, the CDR3 reads TGCAGTGCTAGCCCCCCGGTTGGAAGCACAGATACGCAGTATTTT. Its translation: CSASPPVGSTDTQYF. The chain joins TRBV20-1 to TRBJ2-3; no clear D gene. From germline, CDR1 is DFQATT and CDR2 SNEGSKA (reference sequence). Deletions cut 3 bases from V and 0 bases from J, with 13 bases between. This CDR3 has 15 residues.

This clonotype is a singleton in its sample. This likely came from a read error, as a far larger clone is one base away. This chain links TRBV5-3 with TRBJ1-3; TRBD1 might be the D (5 bases). TRBV5-3 is recorded as an ORF, its role being uncertain. V lost 8 bases and J 2 bases, leaving 20 bases between the germline ends. The CDR3 has 16 amino acids. The CDR3 sequence is CASTRRRGLPGNTIYF. CDR3 nucleotides: TGTGCCAGCACCCGGAGAAGGGGTTTGCCTGGAAACACCATATATTTT.

The chain couples TRBV7-3 to TRBJ2-7; 10 nucleotides line up with TRBD1. In germline, CDR1 is SGHTA, CDR2 FQGTGA. The CDR3 is made up of 16 amino acids. The ends lost 3 bases at V and 5 bases at J; junction bases unmatched: 10. CDR3 residues: CASSLDSGTGAHEQYF. The CDR3 DNA follows: TGTGCCAGCAGCTTGGATTCAGGGACAGGGGCCCACGAGCAGTACTTC.

This rearrangement joins TRBV11-3 to TRBJ2-1; D possibly uses TRBD1 or TRBD2 (5 bases each). The V gene lost 6 bases and the J gene lost 9 bases, with 12 bases spanning the gap. This CDR3 is 12 amino acids long. The germline V gene encodes CDR1 SGHNT and CDR2 YENEEA. The CDR3 protein is CASSPGTGEQFF. CDR3 nucleotides: TGTGCCAGCAGTCCCGGGACGGGTGAGCAGTTCTTC. Drawing the rest from reference TRBV11-3 and TRBJ2-1, the complete variable domain is EAGVVQSPRYKIIEKKQPVAFWCNPISGHNTLYWYLQNLGQGPELLIRYENEEAVDDSQLPKDRFSAERLKGVDSTLKIQPAELGDSAVYLCASSPGTGEQFFGPGTRLTVL.

This clonotype was detected only a few times. The chain is built from TRBV19 and TRBJ1-2, with D hard to call. Trimming took off 6 bases at V and 5 bases at J, with 7 bases between the two ends. The CDR3 extends over 11 amino acids. Germline V gene lookup returns CDR1 LNHDA and CDR2 SQIVND (reference sequence). The CDR3 loop reads CASRREYGYTF. In DNA form, the CDR3 reads TGTGCCAGTAGACGTGAATATGGCTACACCTTC.

This rearrangement joins TRBV6-1 to TRBJ2-2, with D possibly matching TRBD1 (6 bases). The V gene's germline CDR1 is MNHNS and CDR2 SASEGT. V was cut by 6 bases and J by 5 bases, with 10 bases left in between. CDR3 length: 13 amino acids. The CDR3 reads CASSGDTTGELFF. The CDR3 nucleotides are TGTGCCAGCAGCGGGGACACGACCGGGGAGCTGTTTTTT.

V gene TRBV20-1 combines with J gene TRBJ2-5; no clear D. Trimming removed 6 bases at V and 3 bases at J, with 17 bases between. The CDR3 contains 14 residues. The germline V gene has CDR1 DFQATT and CDR2 SNEGSKA (reference sequence). Here the CDR3 DNA reads TGCAGTGCCATTGGACGCGCCGGCAAAGAGACCCAGTACTTC. Its protein product is CSAIGRAGKETQYF.

This clonotype was recorded many times. The chain carries TRBV19 and TRBJ2-7, with D possibly TRBD1 on 5 matching bases. V lost 3 bases, J lost 3 bases, and 12 bases lay in between. The CDR3 sequence is 14 residues long. Germline V gene lookup returns CDR1 LNHDA and CDR2 SQIVND (reference sequence). The CDR3 reads CASSIGQGVYEQYF. CDR3 in DNA: TGTGCCAGTAGTATTGGGCAGGGTGTCTACGAGCAGTACTTC. The full variable domain, with the rest looked up from reference TRBV19 and TRBJ2-7, is DGGITQSPKYLFRKEGQNVTLSCEQNLNHDAMYWYRQDPGQGLRLIYYSQIVNDFQKGDIAEGYSVSREKKESFPLTVTSAQKNPTAFYLCASSIGQGVYEQYFGPGTRLTVT.

V usage is TRBV2 and J usage is TRBJ1-2, with a possible D match to TRBD1 (6 bases). The CDR3 sequence is 14 residues long. Trimming removed 6 bases at V and 4 bases at J, with 15 bases between. The germline V gene has CDR1 SNHLY and CDR2 FYNNEI. The CDR3 DNA sequence: TGTGCCAGCAGCGCGGACAGCAGCCTCTATGGCTACACCTTC. Amino acids: CASSADSSLYGYTF.

The sample holds many counts of this clonotype. The chain links TRBV7-9 to TRBJ2-5, with D uncertain. The V end lost 3 bases, the J end lost 0 bases, and 5 bases lay between the germline ends. Germline CDR1 is SEHNR and CDR2 is FQNEAQ (reference sequence). There are 13 residues in the CDR3. Written as DNA, the CDR3 is TGTGCCAGCAGCTTGCCAAACCAAGAGACCCAGTACTTC. This sequence encodes CASSLPNQETQYF. The full variable domain, rest sourced from reference TRBV7-9 and TRBJ2-5, is DTGVSQNPRHKITKRGQNVTFRCDPISEHNRLYWYRQTLGQGPEFLTYFQNEAQLEKSRLLSDRFSAERPKGSFSTLEIQRTEQGDSAMYLCASSLPNQETQYFGPGTRLLVL.